This T cell receptor (beta chain) was profiled in a study of shared clonotypes between healthy human individuals. About the research overall: The plates for each donor numbered three CD4 naive, three CD4 memory, two CD8 naive and one CD8 memory.

A note on this clone: No antigen is known for it.

This CDR3 region has 13 residues. CDR1 and CDR2 (germline): KGHSH, LQKENI. V was pared by 5 bases and J by 4 bases, with 11 bases between. Clones were read by immunoSEQ multiplex PCR, and TCRdb kept only the in-frame ones, dropping some. Among fewer than 850,000 clones listed, 72% were seen once. Findings of the study overall: In contrast to clonotypes shared by all four donors, non-shared clonotypes had lower generation probabilities. Larger richness was generally estimated for naive than memory subsets. Sample collection involved blood only; tissue repertoires are likely different.

The V and J genes are TRBV18 and TRBJ2-5, with D tentatively TRBD1 or TRBD2 (5 bases each). The receptor was isolated from a young woman in good health. Sequencing was performed on memory CD4+ T cells sorted from blood. The subset was: CD45RA-negative fraction. The CDR3 DNA follows: TGTGCCAGCTCATCGGGGCTAAGAGAGACCCAGTACTTC. This codes for CASSSGLRETQYF.